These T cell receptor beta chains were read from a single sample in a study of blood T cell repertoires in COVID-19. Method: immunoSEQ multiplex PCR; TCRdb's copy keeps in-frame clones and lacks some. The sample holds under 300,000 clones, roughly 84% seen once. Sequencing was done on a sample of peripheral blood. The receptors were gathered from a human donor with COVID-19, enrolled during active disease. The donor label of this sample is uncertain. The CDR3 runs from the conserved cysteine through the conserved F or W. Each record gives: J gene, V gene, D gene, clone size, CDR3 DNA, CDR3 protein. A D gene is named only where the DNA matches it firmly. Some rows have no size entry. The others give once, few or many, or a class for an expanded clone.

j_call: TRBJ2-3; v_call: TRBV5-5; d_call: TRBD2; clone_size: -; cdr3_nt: TGTGCCAGCAGCCAGATTACTAGCGGGGGCACAGATACGCAGTATTTT; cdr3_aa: CASSQITSGGTDTQYF
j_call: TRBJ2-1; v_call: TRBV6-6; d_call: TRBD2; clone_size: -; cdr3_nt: TGTGCCAGCAGTCCCCTAGTGGAAGGGTGGGGACTAGCGGGAGGGCCCGATGAGCAGTTCTTC; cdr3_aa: CASSPLVEGWGLAGGPDEQFF
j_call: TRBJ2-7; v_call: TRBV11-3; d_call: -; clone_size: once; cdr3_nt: TGTGCCAGCAGCTTAGGGGGAACAGGCTACGAGCAGTACTTC; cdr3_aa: CASSLGGTGYEQYF
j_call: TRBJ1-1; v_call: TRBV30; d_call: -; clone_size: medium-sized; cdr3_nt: TGTGCCTGGAGTTCAGGGCCTGAAGCTTTCTTT; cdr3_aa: CAWSSGPEAFF
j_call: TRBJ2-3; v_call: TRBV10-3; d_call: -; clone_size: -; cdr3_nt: TGTGCCATCAGTGAGGGCCAGAGCACAGATACGCAGTATTTT; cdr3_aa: CAISEGQSTDTQYF
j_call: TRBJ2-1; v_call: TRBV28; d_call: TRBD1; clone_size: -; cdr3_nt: TGTGCCGGACAGGGGACTGGGGGGTACAATGAGCAGTTCTTC; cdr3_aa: CAGQGTGGYNEQFF
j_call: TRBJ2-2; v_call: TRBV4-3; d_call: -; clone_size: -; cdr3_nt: TGCGCCAGCAGCCAAGAACGGAGGAGGTCCACCGGGGAGCTGTTTTTT; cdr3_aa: CASSQERRRSTGELFF
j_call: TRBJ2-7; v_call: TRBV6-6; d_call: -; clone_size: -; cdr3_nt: TGTGCCAGCAGTTGGACGACAGTGGGGTCTTCCTACGAGCAGTACTTC; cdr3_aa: CASSWTTVGSSYEQYF
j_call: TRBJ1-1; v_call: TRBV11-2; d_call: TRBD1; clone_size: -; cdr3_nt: TGTGCCAGCAGCCAACAAGCAGGGGGCAGGAACACTGAAGCTTTCTTT; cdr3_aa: CASSQQAGGRNTEAFF
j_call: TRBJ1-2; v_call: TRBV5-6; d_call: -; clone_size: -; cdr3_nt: TGTGCCAGCAGCTTGGGACAGTTTTTTGGCTACACCTTC; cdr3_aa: CASSLGQFFGYTF
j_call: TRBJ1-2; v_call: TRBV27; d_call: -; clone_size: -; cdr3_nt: TGTGCCAGCAGTTCTTTAAGAGGGTATGGCTACACCTTC; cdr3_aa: CASSSLRGYGYTF
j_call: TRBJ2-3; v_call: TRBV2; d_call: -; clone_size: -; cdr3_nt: TGTGCCAGCAGTGAACTCAGGGCAGATACGCAGTATTTT; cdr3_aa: CASSELRADTQYF
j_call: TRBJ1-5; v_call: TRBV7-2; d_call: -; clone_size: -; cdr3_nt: TGTGCCAGCAGCTTAGGCGGGTGGGGAGATCAGCCCCAGCATTTT; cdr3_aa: CASSLGGWGDQPQHF
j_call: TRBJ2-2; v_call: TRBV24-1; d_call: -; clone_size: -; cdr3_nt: TGTGCCACCACGAATAGGGCGGGAACCGGGGAGCTGTTTTTT; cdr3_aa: CATTNRAGTGELFF
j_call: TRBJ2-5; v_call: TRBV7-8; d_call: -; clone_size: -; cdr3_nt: TGTGCCAGCAGCTTAGTAGAACTAGCCGGAGAGACCCAGTACTTC; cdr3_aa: CASSLVELAGETQYF
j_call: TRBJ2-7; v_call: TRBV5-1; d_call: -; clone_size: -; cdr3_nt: TGCGCCAGCAGCTTGGTATACGGGGGACCCTACGAGCAGTACTTC; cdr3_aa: CASSLVYGGPYEQYF
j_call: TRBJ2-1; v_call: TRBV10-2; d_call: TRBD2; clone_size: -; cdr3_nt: TGCGCCAGCAGCAGAGGACTAGCGGGACCCAATGAGCAGTTCTTC; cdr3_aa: CASSRGLAGPNEQFF
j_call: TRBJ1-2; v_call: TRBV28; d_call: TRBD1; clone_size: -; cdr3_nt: TGTGCCAGTCGCACGAGTTTCACAGGGGGCACCTATGGCTACACCTTC; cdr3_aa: CASRTSFTGGTYGYTF
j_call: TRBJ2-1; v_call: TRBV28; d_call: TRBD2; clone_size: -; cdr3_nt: TGTGCCAGCAGTTTGGCAATCATCAGGCTAGCGGACAATGAGCAGTTCTTC; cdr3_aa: CASSLAIIRLADNEQFF
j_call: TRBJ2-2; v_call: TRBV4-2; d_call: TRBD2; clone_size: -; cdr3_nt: TGTGCCAGCAGCCAAGAATCGGCGGGAGCCGGGGAGCTGTTTTTT; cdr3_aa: CASSQESAGAGELFF
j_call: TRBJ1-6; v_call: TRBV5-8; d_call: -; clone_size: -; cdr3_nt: TGTGCCAGCAGCCTGCCGGGGGCCTATAATTCACCCCTCCACTTT; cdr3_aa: CASSLPGAYNSPLHF
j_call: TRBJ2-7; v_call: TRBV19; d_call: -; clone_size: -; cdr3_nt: TGTGCCAGTAGTATAGTCGGCAGGATCTACGAGCAGTACTTC; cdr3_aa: CASSIVGRIYEQYF
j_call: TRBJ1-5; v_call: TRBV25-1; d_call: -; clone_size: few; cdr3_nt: TGTGCCAGCAGTGATGGGAGGGGGGGAAGTCAGCCCCAGCATTTT; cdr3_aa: CASSDGRGGSQPQHF
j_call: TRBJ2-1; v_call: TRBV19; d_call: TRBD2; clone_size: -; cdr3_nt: TGTGCCAGTAGTAGGGAGACTAGCGGGAGTAATGAGCAGTTCTTC; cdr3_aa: CASSRETSGSNEQFF
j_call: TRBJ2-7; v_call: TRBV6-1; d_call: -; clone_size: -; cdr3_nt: TGTGCCAGCAGTGAGGAATGGGACTCGGGGGAGCAGTACTTC; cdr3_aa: CASSEEWDSGEQYF
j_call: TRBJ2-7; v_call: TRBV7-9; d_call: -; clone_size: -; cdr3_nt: TGTGCCAGCAGCTTATCGCGGCGTATTCGTCCCTACGAGCAGTACTTC; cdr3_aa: CASSLSRRIRPYEQYF
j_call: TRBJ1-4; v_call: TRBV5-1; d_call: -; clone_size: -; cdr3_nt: TGCGCCAGCAGTTCGAATGGACAGCCTGCAACTAATGAAAAACTGTTTTTT; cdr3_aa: CASSSNGQPATNEKLFF
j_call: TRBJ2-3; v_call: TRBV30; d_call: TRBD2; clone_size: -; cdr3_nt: TGTGCCTGGAGTGTAGACGGGAGGGCCGCAGATACGCAGTATTTT; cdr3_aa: CAWSVDGRAADTQYF
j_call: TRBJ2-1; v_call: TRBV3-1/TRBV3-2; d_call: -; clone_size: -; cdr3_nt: TGTGCCAGCAGCCAAACTAGCTCCTACAATGAGCAGTTCTTC; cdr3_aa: CASSQTSSYNEQFF
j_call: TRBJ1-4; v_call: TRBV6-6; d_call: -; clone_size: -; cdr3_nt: TGTGCCAGCAGTTACTCAGGGGGAACTAATGAAAAACTGTTTTTT; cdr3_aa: CASSYSGGTNEKLFF
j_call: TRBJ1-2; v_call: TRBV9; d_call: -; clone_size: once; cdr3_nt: TGTGCCAGCAGCGATCTCAGGGTCTATGGCTACACCTTC; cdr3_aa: CASSDLRVYGYTF
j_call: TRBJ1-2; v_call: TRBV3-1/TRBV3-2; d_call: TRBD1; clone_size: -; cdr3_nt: TGTGCCAGCAGCCAGGTGGACAGGGGGGACTATGGCTACACCTTC; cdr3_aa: CASSQVDRGDYGYTF
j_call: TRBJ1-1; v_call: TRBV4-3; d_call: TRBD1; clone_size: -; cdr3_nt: TGCGCCAGCAGCCAAGGGGACAGGGAAATTGAAGCTTTCTTT; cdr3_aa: CASSQGDREIEAFF
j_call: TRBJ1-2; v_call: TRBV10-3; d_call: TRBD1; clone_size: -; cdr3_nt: TGTGCCATCAGTGAGTCGCGGCAGGGGGCGCAGAACTATGGCTACACCTTC; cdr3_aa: CAISESRQGAQNYGYTF
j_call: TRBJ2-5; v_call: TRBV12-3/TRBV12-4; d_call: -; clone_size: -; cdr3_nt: TGTGCCAGCAGTACCGCCCAGGGAACCCAGTACTTC; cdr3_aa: CASSTAQGTQYF
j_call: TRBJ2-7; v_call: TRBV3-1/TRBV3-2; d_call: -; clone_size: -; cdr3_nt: TGTGCCAGCAGCCAAGATGACGGGTTTACCTACGAGCAGTACTTC; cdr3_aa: CASSQDDGFTYEQYF
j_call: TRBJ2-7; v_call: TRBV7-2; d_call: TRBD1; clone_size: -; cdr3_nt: TGTGCCAGCAGCTCCAGGGGGCCCTACGAGCAGTACTTC; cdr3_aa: CASSSRGPYEQYF
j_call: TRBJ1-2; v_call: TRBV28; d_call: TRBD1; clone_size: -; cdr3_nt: TGTGCCAGCAGTTTACAAAGGGACAGCTCCAACTATGGCTACACCTTC; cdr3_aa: CASSLQRDSSNYGYTF
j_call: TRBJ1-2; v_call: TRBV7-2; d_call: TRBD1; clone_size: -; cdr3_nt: TGTGCCAGCAGCTTAGGCGGGACAGGGGTCTATGGCTACACCTTC; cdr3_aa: CASSLGGTGVYGYTF
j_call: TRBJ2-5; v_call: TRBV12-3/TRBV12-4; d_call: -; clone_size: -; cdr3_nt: TGTGCCAGCAGTGGGGGAGGTGTGACCCAGTACTTC; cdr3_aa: CASSGGGVTQYF
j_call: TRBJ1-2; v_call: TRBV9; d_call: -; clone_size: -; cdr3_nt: TGTGCCAGCAGCGTAGGGGGAGCAAACTATGGCTACACCTTC; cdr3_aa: CASSVGGANYGYTF
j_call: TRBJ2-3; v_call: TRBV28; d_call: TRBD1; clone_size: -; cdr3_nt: TGTGCCAGCAGCCCGCCCGCCCAGGGGGGCACAGATACGCAGTATTTT; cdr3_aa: CASSPPAQGGTDTQYF
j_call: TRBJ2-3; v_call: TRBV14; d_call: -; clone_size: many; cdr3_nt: TGTGCCAGCAGCCAAGGGGCGCGGGGAGATACGCAGTATTTT; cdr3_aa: CASSQGARGDTQYF
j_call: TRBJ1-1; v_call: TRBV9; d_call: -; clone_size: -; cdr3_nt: TGTGCCAGCAGCGGAGGGTGGGGGAACACTGAAGCTTTCTTT; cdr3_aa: CASSGGWGNTEAFF
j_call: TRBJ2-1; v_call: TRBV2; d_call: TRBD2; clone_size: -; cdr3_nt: TGTGCCAGCAGCGTAGGACTAGCGGGAGTCAATGAGCAGTTCTTC; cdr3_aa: CASSVGLAGVNEQFF
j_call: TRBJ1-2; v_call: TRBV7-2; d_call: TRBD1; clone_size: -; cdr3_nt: TGTGCCAGCAGCTTAATGACAGGGGCCGTCTATGGCTACACCTTC; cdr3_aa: CASSLMTGAVYGYTF
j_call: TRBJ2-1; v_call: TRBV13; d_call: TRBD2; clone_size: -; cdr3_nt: TGTGCCAGCAGCTTTCCGGGACTAGCGGGAGGGCCTCACGGTGAGCAGTTCTTC; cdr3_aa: CASSFPGLAGGPHGEQFF